The clone carrying this T cell receptor (beta chain) showed up many times. The entry originates in a study of spatial heterogeneity in lung cancer. V lost 2 bases and J lost 0, with 9 bases in between. The CDR3 has 15 amino acids. Germline V gives CDR1 SGHKS, CDR2 YYEKEE (reference sequence). As to time point: blood at routine non-recurrence follow-up after resection. Whole RNA, isolated from tumor, nontumor lung or frozen PBMC, was sequenced without prior sorting. TCRdb called the 5' RACE reads again in MiXCR, with one record for every CDR3 protein. The sample records some 110,000 distinct CDR3 sequences, more than 9% being singletons.

This clonotype was obtained from a male donor with early-stage non-small cell lung cancer. The specimen comprised PBMCs, sampled at follow-up. This chain connects TRBV5-5 to TRBJ1-5; D possibly corresponds to TRBD1 (5 bases). The DNA for the CDR3 is TGTGCCAGCAGCTTATGGGGCGATAGCAATCAGCCCCAGCATTTT. This gives the protein CASSLWGDSNQPQHF.